Below are 15 T cell receptor beta chains sequenced from a single sample in a study of tumor-infiltrating lymphocytes in primary liver carcinoma. Unsorted whole blood supplied the RNA, and germline DNA was extracted too. From 500 ng of total RNA, TCR beta-specific cDNA was reverse-transcribed using a constant-region primer. Employing slightly modified ARM-PCR, three nested multiplex PCR rounds were run, and these gave rise to the TCR beta libraries. For around 11 cycles apiece, the opening two PCR rounds ran with TRBV1-TRBV30 forward primers and a C-beta reverse primer. From the multiplex PCR reads, TCRdb called clonotypes with MiXCR, one entry per CDR3 protein. The table lists about 350,000 distinct CDR3 sequences, approximately 64% of them singletons, with about 6.3% in the top ten. The sample comprised peripheral blood. These receptors originate from a man aged 35 to 55 with primary liver carcinoma and hepatitis B virus infection.

This clonotype has only one observation. Relative to the germline gene, one junction end is altered; a read error may explain this. The J gene is TRBJ2-7, the V gene TRBV11-2; D is unclear. Per the germline V gene, CDR1 is SGHAT and CDR2 is FQNNGV. The CDR3 covers 11 residues. CDR3 in DNA: TGTGGCAACAGCTTATCCTACCAGCAGTACTTC. Translated: CGNSLSYQQYF.

This clonotype showed up just once. A read error may explain this, as a much larger clone is one base away. This chain links TRBV6-1 with TRBJ1-5, with 7 bases lining up with TRBD1. The CDR3 runs 14 residues. J lost 4 bases, V lost 5 bases, and 5 bases had no gene match. Germline CDR1 and CDR2: MNHNS and SASEGT. Written as DNA, the CDR3 is TGTGCCAGCAGTTTGACAGGGATAAATCAGCCCCAGCATTTT. Protein product: CASSLTGINQPQHF.

Turning to this clonotype: The germline gene is not matched at one end of the junction; a read error may be the cause. The V call is TRBV4-1, the J call TRBJ1-2; D remains unclear. This CDR3 has 15 residues. Germline CDR1 MGHRA, CDR2 YSYEKL. The DNA for the CDR3 is TGCGCCAGCAGCCAAGGTGAGTTAGCTAACTATGGCTACAACTTC. Amino acids: CASSQGELANYGYNF.

The chain couples TRBV11-2 to TRBJ1-1, with 7 bases lining up with TRBD1. V lost 6 bases to trimming and J lost 13 bases; unmatched junction nucleotides: 20. Germline-derived CDR1 and CDR2 are SGHAT and FQNNGV. The CDR3 totals 15 residues. CDR3 nucleotide sequence: TGTGCCAGCAGATATACAGGGGAGGGTGGCACTAAAGTTTTCTTT. This encodes CASRYTGEGGTKVFF.

Concerning this clonotype itself: A much larger clone lies one base from this, so it may be a read error. The CDR3 bases are TGTGCCAGCAGCTTGACAGGACCTGTGGAGCAGTACTTC. This gives the protein CASSLTGPVEQYF. The chain links TRBV5-5 to TRBJ2-7, with a tentative D call TRBD1 (5 bases). CDR3 length equals 13 residues. V dropped 1 base and J dropped 7 bases, with 12 bases sitting between them. Germline lookup yields CDR1 SGHKS and CDR2 YYEKEE (reference sequence).

This clonotype came up many times. The J gene is TRBJ2-3, the V gene TRBV10-2; a possible D gene is TRBD2 (5 bases). CDR1 and CDR2 (germline): WSHSY, SAAADI. Trimming shortened V by 5 bases and J by 8 bases, and 11 bases separated the two germline ends. This CDR3 spans 12 amino acids. The CDR3 DNA is TGCGCCAGCAGTCTTAGCGTCGGTACGCAGTATTTT. Its translation is CASSLSVGTQYF.

A note on this clonotype: As the CDR3 is not closed by the conserved phenylalanine or tryptophan, this likely results from a read error. The chain employs TRBV11-2 and TRBJ2-1; D unclear. Germline V gene data show CDR1 as SGHAT and CDR2 as FQNNGV. The CDR3 is 11 amino acids. CDR3 residues: CATSLGSEQFY. CDR3 sequence (DNA): TGTGCCACCAGCCTGGGTAGTGAGCAGTTCTAC.

Comment on this clonotype: The CDR3 ends on some other residue instead of the conserved phenylalanine or tryptophan, so this is likely a read error. This chain connects TRBV6-5 to TRBJ1-5; D remains ambiguous. The V end was cut by 0 bases, the J end by 6 bases, with 6 bases between. Germline values: CDR1 MNHEY, CDR2 SVGAGI. The CDR3 totals 13 residues. The CDR3 DNA reads as TGTGCCAGCAGTTACTCGAAGGGTCAGCCCCAGCATTCT. This codes for CASSYSKGQPQHS.

Details on this clonotype: With a much larger clone just one base away, this may be a read error. The gene calls are TRBV4-2 and TRBJ1-1, with D hard to call. This CDR3 has 14 residues. The V and J ends lost 2 bases and 0 bases respectively, with 7 bases between them. Germline V gives CDR1 LGHNA, CDR2 YNFKEQ. CDR3 sequence: CASSQPIVNTEAFF. The CDR3 nucleotides are TGTGCCAGCAGCCAACCGATAGTGAACACTGAAGCTTTCTTT.

This clonotype came up many times. The V and J genes are TRBV6-2 or TRBV6-3 and TRBJ1-1; TRBD1 might be the D (5 bases). Germline-derived CDR1 and CDR2 are MNHEY and SVGEGT. The V gene lost 11 bases and the J gene lost 1 base, with 14 bases spanning the gap. The CDR3 runs 13 residues. DNA for the CDR3: TGTGCCGCCGTGAGGACACCGAACACTGAAGCTTTCTTT. Amino acid sequence: CAAVRTPNTEAFF.

This chain links TRBV4-1 with TRBJ2-1, with D uncertain. The V gene lost 2 bases and the J gene lost 3 bases, with 17 bases spanning the gap. This CDR3 is built from 17 residues. Germline CDR1 is MGHRA and CDR2 is YSYEKL. In DNA form, the CDR3 reads TGCGCCAGCAGCCAATTTTTTTCCGCTTTAAGCTACAATGAGCAGTTCTTC. It translates to CASSQFFSALSYNEQFF.

The V call is TRBV29-1, the J call TRBJ2-7, with a weak D call TRBD2 (5 bases). The CDR3 runs 12 residues. Germline V gene lookup returns CDR1 SQVTM and CDR2 ANQGSEA. Trimming pared 7 bases from V and 5 bases from J, leaving 15 bases between. The CDR3, as DNA: TGCAGCGCCTCGGGAACTCTCCACGAGCAGTACTTC. Its protein product is CSASGTLHEQYF.

This clonotype came up many times. The chain carries TRBV10-3 and TRBJ2-7, with 8 bases lining up with TRBD2. V shed 0 bases, J shed 2 bases, and the junction held 3 bases outside the gene matches. Germline V CDR1 and CDR2: ENHRY, SYGVKD. CDR3 length: 15 residues. CDR3 DNA sequence: TGTGCCATCAGTGAGTCTGAGCGGGGGACCTACGAGCAGTACTTC. It yields the protein CAISESERGTYEQYF.

Concerning this clonotype: This could be a read error, since a much larger clone is one nucleotide away. CDR3 protein: CASSRGESDTQYF. The CDR3, as DNA: TGTGCCAGCAGCCGGGGCGAATCAGATACGCAGTATTTT. The J gene is TRBJ2-3, the V gene TRBV4-2; perhaps TRBD1 as D (5 bases). CDR1 is LGHNA and CDR2 is YNFKEQ in the germline V gene. Trimming removed 4 bases from V and 4 bases from J, with 9 bases in between. The CDR3 extends over 13 amino acids.

This clonotype appeared a few times. The genes are TRBV6-5 and TRBJ2-7; TRBD2 matches 12 bases. Trimming took 6 bases from V and 0 from J; bases not matched to a gene: 3. There are 15 residues in the CDR3. Germline V gene sequence: CDR1 MNHEY, CDR2 SVGAGI. The CDR3 DNA sequence: TGTGCCAGCAGGTTGACTAGCGGGGGCTCCTACGAGCAGTACTTC. Protein: CASRLTSGGSYEQYF.